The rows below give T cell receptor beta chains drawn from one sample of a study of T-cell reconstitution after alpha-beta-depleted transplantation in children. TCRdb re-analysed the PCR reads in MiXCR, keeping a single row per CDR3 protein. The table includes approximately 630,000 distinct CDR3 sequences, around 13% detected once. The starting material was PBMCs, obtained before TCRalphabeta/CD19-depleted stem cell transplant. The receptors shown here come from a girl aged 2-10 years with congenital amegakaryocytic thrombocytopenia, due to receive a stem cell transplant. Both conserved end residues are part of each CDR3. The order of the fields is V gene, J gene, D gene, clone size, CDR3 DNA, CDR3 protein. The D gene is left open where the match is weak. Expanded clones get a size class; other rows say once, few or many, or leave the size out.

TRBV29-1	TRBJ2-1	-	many	TGCAGCGTCGGGGCCCCTGTAAGTGGGAGTGGGCCCTACAATGAGCAGTTCTTC	CSVGAPVSGSGPYNEQFF
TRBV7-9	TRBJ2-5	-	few	TGTGCCAGCAGCACCCCCCTCTCAGGGGGGGGAGAGACCCAGTACTTC	CASSTPLSGGGETQYF
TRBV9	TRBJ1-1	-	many	TGTGCCAGCAGCGTAGATGGGGGTATCGGCACTGAAGCTTTCTTT	CASSVDGGIGTEAFF
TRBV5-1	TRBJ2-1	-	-	TGCGCCAGCAGCCCATTGGGCCCTATGGATCCTGTTGGGTTCTTC	CASSPLGPMDPVGFF
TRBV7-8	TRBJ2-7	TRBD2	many	TGTGCCAGCAGCTATACTAGCGGGAGCAACGAGCAGTACTTC	CASSYTSGSNEQYF
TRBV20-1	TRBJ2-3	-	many	TGCAGTGCTCGAGCCCGGGACCCAACGCAGTATTTT	CSARARDPTQYF
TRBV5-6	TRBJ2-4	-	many	TGTGCCAGCAGCTTCCTCTCAGGTGCGGACATTCAGTACTTC	CASSFLSGADIQYF
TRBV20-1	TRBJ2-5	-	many	TGCAGTGCCCTTCCTCCTAGGGGCCAAGAGACCCAGTACTTC	CSALPPRGQETQYF
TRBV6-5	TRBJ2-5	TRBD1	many	TGTGCCAGCAGTTACCAAGACAGGGAAGAGACCCAGTACTTC	CASSYQDREETQYF
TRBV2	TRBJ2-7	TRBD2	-	TGTGCCAGGGGACTAGCGGGCTACGAGCAGTACTTC	CARGLAGYEQYF
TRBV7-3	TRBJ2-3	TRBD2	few	TGTGCCAGCAGCTTAAGGGGGACTAGCGCAGATACGCAGTATTTT	CASSLRGTSADTQYF
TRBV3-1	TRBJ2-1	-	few	TGTGCCAGCAGCCGTCAGGGCATTCCCTCCTACAATGAGCAGTTCTTC	CASSRQGIPSYNEQFF
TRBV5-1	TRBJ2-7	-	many	TGCGCCAGCAGCTTCGGAAGGGGAGCAATCTACGAGCAGTACTTC	CASSFGRGAIYEQYF
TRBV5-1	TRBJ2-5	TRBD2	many	TGCGCCAGCAGCCCTACTAGCGGACTAATGCAAGAGACCCAGTACTTC	CASSPTSGLMQETQYF
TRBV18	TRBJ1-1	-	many	TGTGCCAGCTCAGAGGGACAGAACACTGAAGCTTTCTTT	CASSEGQNTEAFF
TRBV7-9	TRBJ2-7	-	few	TGTGCCAGCAGCCAAGCGGGACAGGCTACCTACGAGCAGTACTTC	CASSQAGQATYEQYF
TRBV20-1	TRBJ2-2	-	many	TGCAGTGCTAGCGGGATTACGTCCGGGGAGCTGTTTTTT	CSASGITSGELFF
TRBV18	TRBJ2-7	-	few	TGTGCCAGCTCACCAGATCTGGCGGGATACTCCTACGAGCAGTACTTC	CASSPDLAGYSYEQYF
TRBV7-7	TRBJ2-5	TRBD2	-	TGTGCCAGCAGCTCATGGCTAGCGGACCAAGAGACCCAGTACTTC	CASSSWLADQETQYF
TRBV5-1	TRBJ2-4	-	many	TGCGCCAGCAGCCAAGGGACGTCTCCGTGGGGGGACATTCAGTACTTC	CASSQGTSPWGDIQYF
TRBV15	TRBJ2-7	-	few	TGTGCCACCAGCCGGAATCGCAGGGGTTCCTACGAGCAGTACTTC	CATSRNRRGSYEQYF
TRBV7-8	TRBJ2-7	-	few	TGTGCCAGCAGCTTAGCGCCCACAGGGTTCGAGCAGTACTTC	CASSLAPTGFEQYF
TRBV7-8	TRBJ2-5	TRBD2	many	TGTGCCAGCAGAATAGCGGGAGGGCTCGAGACCCAGTACTTC	CASRIAGGLETQYF
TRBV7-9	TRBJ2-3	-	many	TGTGCCAGCAGGATGTACCGACAGGATACGCAGTATTTT	CASRMYRQDTQYF
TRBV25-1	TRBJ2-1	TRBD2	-	TGTGCCAGCAGTGAAGTTTTGCTAGCGGGAGTTAATGAGCAGTTCTTC	CASSEVLLAGVNEQFF
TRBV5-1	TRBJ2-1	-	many	TGCGCCAGCAGCTTGATGACAGATTACAATGAGCAGTTCTTC	CASSLMTDYNEQFF